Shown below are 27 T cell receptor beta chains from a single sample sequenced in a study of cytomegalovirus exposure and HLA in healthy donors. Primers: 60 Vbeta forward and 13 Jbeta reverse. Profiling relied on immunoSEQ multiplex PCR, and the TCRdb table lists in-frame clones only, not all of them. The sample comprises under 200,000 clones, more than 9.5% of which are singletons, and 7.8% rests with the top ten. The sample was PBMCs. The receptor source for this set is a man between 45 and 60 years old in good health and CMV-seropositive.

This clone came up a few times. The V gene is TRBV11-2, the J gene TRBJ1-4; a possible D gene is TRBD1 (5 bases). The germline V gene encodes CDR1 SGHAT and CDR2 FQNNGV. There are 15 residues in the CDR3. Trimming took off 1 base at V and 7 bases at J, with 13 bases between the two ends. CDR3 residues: CASSLGQGMGEKLFF. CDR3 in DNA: TGTGCCAGCAGCTTAGGGCAGGGAATGGGTGAAAAACTGTTTTTT.

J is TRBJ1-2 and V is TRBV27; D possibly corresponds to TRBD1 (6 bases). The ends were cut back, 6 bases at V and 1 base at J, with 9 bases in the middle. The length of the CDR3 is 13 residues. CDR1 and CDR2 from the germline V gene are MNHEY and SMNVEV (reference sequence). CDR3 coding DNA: TGTGCCAGCAGCGGACAGAGTAACTATGGCTACACCTTC. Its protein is CASSGQSNYGYTF.

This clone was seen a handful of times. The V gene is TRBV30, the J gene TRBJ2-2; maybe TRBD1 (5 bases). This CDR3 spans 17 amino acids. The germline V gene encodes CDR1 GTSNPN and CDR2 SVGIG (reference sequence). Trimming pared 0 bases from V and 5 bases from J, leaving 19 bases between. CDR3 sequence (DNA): TGTGCCTGGAGTGTCTCGCTACAGGTCGAGTGGACCGGGGAGCTGTTTTTT. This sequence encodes CAWSVSLQVEWTGELFF.

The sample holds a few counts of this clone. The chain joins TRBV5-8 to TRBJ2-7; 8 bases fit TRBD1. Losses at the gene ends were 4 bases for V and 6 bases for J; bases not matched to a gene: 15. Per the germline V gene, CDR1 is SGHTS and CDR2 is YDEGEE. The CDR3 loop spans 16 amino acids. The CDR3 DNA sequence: TGTGCCAGCAGCCCTCCCACCGGGACAGGCAACAGCGAGCAGTACTTC. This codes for CASSPPTGTGNSEQYF.

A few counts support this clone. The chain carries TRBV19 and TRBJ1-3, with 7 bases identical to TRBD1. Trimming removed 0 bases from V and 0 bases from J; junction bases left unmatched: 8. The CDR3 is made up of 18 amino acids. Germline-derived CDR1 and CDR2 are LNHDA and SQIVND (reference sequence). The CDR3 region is CASSIDRTGLRSGNTIYF. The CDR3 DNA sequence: TGTGCCAGTAGTATAGACCGGACAGGACTACGCTCTGGAAACACCATATATTTT. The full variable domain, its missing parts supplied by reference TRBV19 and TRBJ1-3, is DGGITQSPKYLFRKEGQNVTLSCEQNLNHDAMYWYRQDPGQGLRLIYYSQIVNDFQKGDIAEGYSVSREKKESFPLTVTSAQKNPTAFYLCASSIDRTGLRSGNTIYFGEGSWLTVV.

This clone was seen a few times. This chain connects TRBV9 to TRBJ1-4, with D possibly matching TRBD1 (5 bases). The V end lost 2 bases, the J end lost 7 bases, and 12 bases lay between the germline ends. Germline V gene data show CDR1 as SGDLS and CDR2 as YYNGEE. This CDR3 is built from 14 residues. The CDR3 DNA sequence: TGTGCCAGCAGCGTTAGACAGTCGGGTGAAAAACTGTTTTTT. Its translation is CASSVRQSGEKLFF.

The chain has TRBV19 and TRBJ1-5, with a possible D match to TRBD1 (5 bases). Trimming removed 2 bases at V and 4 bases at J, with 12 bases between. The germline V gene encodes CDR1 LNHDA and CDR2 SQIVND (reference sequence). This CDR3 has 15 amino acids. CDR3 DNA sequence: TGTGCCAGTAGTATACCAGGGCTGCGGAATCAGCCCCAGCATTTT. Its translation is CASSIPGLRNQPQHF. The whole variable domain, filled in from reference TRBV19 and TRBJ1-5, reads DGGITQSPKYLFRKEGQNVTLSCEQNLNHDAMYWYRQDPGQGLRLIYYSQIVNDFQKGDIAEGYSVSREKKESFPLTVTSAQKNPTAFYLCASSIPGLRNQPQHFGDGTRLSIL.

CDR3 sequence: CASGLVLSRANYGYTF. The CDR3 nucleotides are TGTGCTAGTGGTTTGGTACTAAGCAGAGCTAACTATGGCTACACCTTC. The chain links TRBV12-5 to TRBJ1-2; no firm D call. With 0 bases removed from V and 0 bases from J, the gap between germline ends came to 11 bases. Germline-derived CDR1 and CDR2 are LGHNT and FRNRAP. This CDR3 comprises 16 residues.

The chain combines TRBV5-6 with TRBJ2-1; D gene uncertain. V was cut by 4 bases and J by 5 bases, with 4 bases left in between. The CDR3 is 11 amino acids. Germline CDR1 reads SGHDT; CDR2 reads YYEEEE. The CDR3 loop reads CASSGDNEQFF. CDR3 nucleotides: TGTGCCAGCAGCGGAGACAATGAGCAGTTCTTC.

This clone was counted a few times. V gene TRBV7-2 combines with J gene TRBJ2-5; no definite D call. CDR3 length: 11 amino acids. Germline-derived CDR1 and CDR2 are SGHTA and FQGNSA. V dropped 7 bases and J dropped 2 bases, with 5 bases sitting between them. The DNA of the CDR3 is TGTGCCAGCACGCGACAAGAGACCCAGTACTTC. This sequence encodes CASTRQETQYF.

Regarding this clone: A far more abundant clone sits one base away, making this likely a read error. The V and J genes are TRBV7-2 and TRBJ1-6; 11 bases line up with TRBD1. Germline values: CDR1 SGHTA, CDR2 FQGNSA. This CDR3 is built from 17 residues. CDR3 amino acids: CAGSSHERTGGSSPLHF. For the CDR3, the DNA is TGTGCCGGCAGCTCCCACGAACGGACAGGGGGCAGTTCACCCCTCCACTTT. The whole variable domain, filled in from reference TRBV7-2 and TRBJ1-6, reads GAGVSQSPSNKVTEKGKDVELRCDPISGHTALYWYRQSLGQGLEFLIYFQGNSAPDKSGLPSDRFSAERTGGSVSTLTIQRTQQEDSAVYLCAGSSHERTGGSSPLHFGNGTRLTVT.

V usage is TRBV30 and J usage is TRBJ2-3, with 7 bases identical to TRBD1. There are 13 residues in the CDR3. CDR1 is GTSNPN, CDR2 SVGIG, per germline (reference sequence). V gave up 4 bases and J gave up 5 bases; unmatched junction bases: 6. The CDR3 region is CAWTPHRGDTQYF. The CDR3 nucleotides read TGTGCCTGGACCCCCCACAGGGGAGATACGCAGTATTTT.

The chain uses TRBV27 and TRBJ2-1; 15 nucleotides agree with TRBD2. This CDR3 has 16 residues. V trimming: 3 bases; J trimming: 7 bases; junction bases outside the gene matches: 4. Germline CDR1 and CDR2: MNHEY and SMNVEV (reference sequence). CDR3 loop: CASSLGLAGGRNEQFF. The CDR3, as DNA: TGTGCCAGCAGTTTGGGACTAGCGGGGGGTAGAAATGAGCAGTTCTTC.

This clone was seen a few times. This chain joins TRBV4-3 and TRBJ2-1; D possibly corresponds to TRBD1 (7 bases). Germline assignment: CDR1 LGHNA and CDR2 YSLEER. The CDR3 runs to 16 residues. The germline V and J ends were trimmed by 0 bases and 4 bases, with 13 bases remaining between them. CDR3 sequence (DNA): TGCGCCAGCAGCCAAGATCTGCAGGGGGGATACAATGAGCAGTTCTTC. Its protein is CASSQDLQGGYNEQFF.

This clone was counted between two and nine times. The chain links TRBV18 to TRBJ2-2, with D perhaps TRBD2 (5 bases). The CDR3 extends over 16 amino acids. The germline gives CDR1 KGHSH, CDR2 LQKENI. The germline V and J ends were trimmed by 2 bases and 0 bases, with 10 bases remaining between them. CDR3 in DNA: TGTGCCAGCTCACCATCACTAGACACGAACACCGGGGAGCTGTTTTTT. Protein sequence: CASSPSLDTNTGELFF.

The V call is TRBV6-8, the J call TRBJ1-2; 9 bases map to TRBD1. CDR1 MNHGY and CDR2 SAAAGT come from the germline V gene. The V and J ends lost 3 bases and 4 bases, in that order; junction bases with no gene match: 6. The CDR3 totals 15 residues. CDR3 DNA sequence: TGTGCCAGCAGTTATACAGGGGGCAGGGTCTATGGCTACACCTTC. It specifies CASSYTGGRVYGYTF.

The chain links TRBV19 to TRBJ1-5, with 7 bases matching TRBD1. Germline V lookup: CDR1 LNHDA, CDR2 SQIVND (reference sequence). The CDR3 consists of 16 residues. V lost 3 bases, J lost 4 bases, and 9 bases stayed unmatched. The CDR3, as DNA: TGTGCCAGTAGTATGAAGAGGACAGGAGAGAATCAGCCCCAGCATTTT. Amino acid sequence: CASSMKRTGENQPQHF.

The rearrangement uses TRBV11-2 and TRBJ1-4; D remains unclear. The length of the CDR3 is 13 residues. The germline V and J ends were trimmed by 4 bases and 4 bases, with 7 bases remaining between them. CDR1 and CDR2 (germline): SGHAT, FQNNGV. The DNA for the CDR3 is TGTGCCAGCAGCTGGGGAGTTAATGAAAAACTGTTTTTT. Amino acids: CASSWGVNEKLFF.

The CDR3 spells CASSTGEAYEQYF. The CDR3 nucleotides are TGCGCCAGTTCGACAGGGGAGGCCTACGAGCAGTACTTC. This chain joins TRBV5-1 and TRBJ2-7; 8 nucleotides agree with TRBD1. CDR1 is SGHRS and CDR2 is YFSETQ in the germline V gene. J was trimmed by 2 bases and V by 8 bases; bases with no gene match: 6. The CDR3 has 13 amino acids.

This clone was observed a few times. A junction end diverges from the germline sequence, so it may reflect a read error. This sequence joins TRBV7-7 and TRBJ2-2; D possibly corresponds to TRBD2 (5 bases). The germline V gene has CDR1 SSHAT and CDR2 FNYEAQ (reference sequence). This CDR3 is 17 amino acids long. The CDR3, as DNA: TGTGCTAGCAGCGCGGACCTCCTAGCTTCAAACACCGGGGAGCTGTTTTTT. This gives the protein CASSADLLASNTGELFF.

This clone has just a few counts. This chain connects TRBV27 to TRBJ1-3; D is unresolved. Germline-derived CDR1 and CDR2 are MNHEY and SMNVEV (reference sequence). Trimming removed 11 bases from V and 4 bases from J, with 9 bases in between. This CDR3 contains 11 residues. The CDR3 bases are TGTGCCCGTTGTAAAGGAAACACCATATATTTT. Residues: CARCKGNTIYF.

The CDR3 DNA reads as TGTGCCAGCAGCTTAAAGGGGTGGGGAGCCAAAAACATTCAGTACTTC. Translating it yields CASSLKGWGAKNIQYF. The chain combines TRBV11-3 with TRBJ2-4; possible D gene TRBD1, 5 bases. V dropped 2 bases and J dropped 0 bases, with 11 bases sitting between them. The CDR3 has 16 residues. From germline, CDR1 is SGHNT and CDR2 YENEEA.

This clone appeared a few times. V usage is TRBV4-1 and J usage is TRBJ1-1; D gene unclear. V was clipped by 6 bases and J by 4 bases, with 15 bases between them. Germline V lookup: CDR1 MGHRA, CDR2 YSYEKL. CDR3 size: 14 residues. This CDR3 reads CASSPRRGGTEAFF. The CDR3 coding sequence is TGCGCCAGCAGTCCCCGACGGGGTGGCACTGAAGCTTTCTTT.

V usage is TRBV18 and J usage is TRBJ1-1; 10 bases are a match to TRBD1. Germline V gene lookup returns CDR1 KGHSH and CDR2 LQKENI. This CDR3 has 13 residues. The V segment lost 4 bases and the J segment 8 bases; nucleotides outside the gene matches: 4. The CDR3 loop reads CASSRDRGREAFF. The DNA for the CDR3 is TGTGCCAGCTCACGAGACAGGGGGCGGGAAGCTTTCTTT.

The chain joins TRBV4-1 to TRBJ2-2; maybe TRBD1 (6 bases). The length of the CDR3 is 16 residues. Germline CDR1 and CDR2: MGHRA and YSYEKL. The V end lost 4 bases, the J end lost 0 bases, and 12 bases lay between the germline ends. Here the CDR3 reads CASSPPDRPNTGELFF. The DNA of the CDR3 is TGCGCCAGCAGCCCCCCCGACAGGCCGAACACCGGGGAGCTGTTTTTT.

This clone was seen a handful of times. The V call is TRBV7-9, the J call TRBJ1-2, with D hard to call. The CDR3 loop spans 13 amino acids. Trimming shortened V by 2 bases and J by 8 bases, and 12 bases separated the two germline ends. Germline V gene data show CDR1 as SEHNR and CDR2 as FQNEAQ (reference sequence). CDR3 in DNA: TGTGCCAGCAGCTTAATGGAGGCGTTAGGCTACACCTTC. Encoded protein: CASSLMEALGYTF.

CDR3 amino acids: CASRLWASRTPEQYF. The CDR3 region has the DNA TGTGCCAGCAGGCTCTGGGCCTCCCGTACTCCCGAGCAGTACTTC. The chain links TRBV6-6 to TRBJ2-7, with no clear D. Germline CDR1 reads MNHNY; CDR2 reads SVGAGI (reference sequence). This CDR3 is built from 15 residues. V shed 6 bases and J shed 6 bases, with 21 bases lying between them.